The 21 T cell receptor beta chains in this list originate from one sample, sequenced in a study of T cell repertoires in ileal Crohn's disease. Clones were sequenced by immunoSEQ multiplex PCR, and TCRdb holds only the in-frame ones, with some missing. Of some 14,000 clones in the sample, roughly nine tenths are singletons; the top ten hold 3% to 4%. The sequenced sample consisted of ileal tissue. The receptors here all came from an adult with Crohn's disease.

As to this clone: Because the CDR3's place on the DNA is in doubt, the DNA is left out and the CDR3 is given as listed by TCRdb. The chain employs TRBV15 and TRBJ1-5; TRBD1, the table's D call, was not compared with the DNA. Ends included, the CDR3 has 18 residues. Germline CDR1 is LNHNV and CDR2 is YYDKDF (reference sequence). CDR3: CATSRDGGGTELISPSIF.

In this sample, this clone turned up a few times. V is TRBV7-9 and J is TRBJ2-1; TRBD2 might be the D (6 bases). CDR3 length: 14 amino acids. Germline V lookup: CDR1 SEHNR, CDR2 FQNEAQ (reference sequence). V gave up 7 bases and J gave up 0 bases, with 10 bases separating them. The CDR3 DNA is TGTGCCAGCAATGCGGGGATCTCCTACAATGAGCAGTTCTTC. Its translation: CASNAGISYNEQFF.

In this sample, this clone turned up once. Written as DNA, the CDR3 is TGCAGCGTTGGCGAGAGTCGAGAAGAGCAGTACTTC. Amino acid sequence: CSVGESREEQYF. The rearrangement links TRBV29-1 to TRBJ2-7; no reliable D call. Per the germline V gene, CDR1 is SQVTM and CDR2 is ANQGSEA. CDR3 size: 12 residues. V gave up 4 bases and J gave up 7 bases, with 14 bases separating them.

This clone was observed once. The chain joins TRBV5-8 to TRBJ2-5; 12 bases are shared with TRBD2. CDR1 is SGHTS and CDR2 is YDEGEE in the germline V gene. This CDR3 contains 15 residues. Trimming took 3 bases from V and 3 from J; bases not matched to a gene: 3. The CDR3 loop reads CASSSGLAGEETQYF. The CDR3 DNA follows: TGTGCCAGCAGCTCGGGACTAGCGGGTGAAGAGACCCAGTACTTC.

The V call is TRBV5-1, the J call TRBJ2-5; weak D call: TRBD1 (7 bases). The DNA end is more similar to TRBJ2-7, so the J call may be wrong. CDR1 and CDR2 from the germline V gene are SGHRS and YFSETQ. This CDR3 comprises 15 residues. CDR3 DNA: TGCGCCAGCAGCTTGGCAGGGGGGAGTTCCTACGAGCAGTACTTC. It codes for CASSLAGGSSYEQYF.

The rearrangement uses TRBV7-3 and TRBJ1-2; 7 nucleotides line up with TRBD1. The CDR3 covers 14 residues. V trimming: 5 bases; J trimming: 4 bases; junction bases outside the gene matches: 7. The germline V gene has CDR1 SGHTA and CDR2 FQGTGA. CDR3 coding DNA: TGTGCCAGCAGCCCCCAGGGACAGTTCTATGGCTACACCTTC. Protein: CASSPQGQFYGYTF.

The V and J genes are TRBV18 and TRBJ2-1, with 11 bases fitting TRBD2. Trimming cost V 1 base and J 7 bases; bases outside gene matches: 3. Germline V lookup: CDR1 KGHSH, CDR2 LQKENI. This CDR3 has 15 residues. CDR3 amino acids: CASSPRLAGQNEQFF. Here the CDR3 DNA reads TGTGCCAGCTCACCACGACTAGCGGGGCAAAATGAGCAGTTCTTC. The full variable domain, completed using reference TRBV18 and TRBJ2-1, is NAGVMQNPRHLVRRRGQEARLRCSPMKGHSHVYWYRQLPEEGLKFMVYLQKENIIDESGMPKERFSAEFPKEGPSILRIQQVVRGDSAAYFCASSPRLAGQNEQFFGPGTRLTVL.

The genes are TRBV5-5 and TRBJ2-7; TRBD1 is a possible D gene (6 bases). Deletions cut 3 bases from V and 3 bases from J, with 13 bases between. Germline values: CDR1 SGHKS, CDR2 YYEKEE (reference sequence). This CDR3 is built from 14 residues. CDR3 coding DNA: TGTGCCAGCAGCTGGCAGGGGTCCGGCTACGAGCAGTACTTC. Translating it yields CASSWQGSGYEQYF.

The count of this clone is one. The gene calls are TRBV19 and TRBJ2-7; D may be TRBD1 (6 bases). V lost 5 bases and J lost 12, with 23 bases in between. The CDR3 is 14 amino acids. The V gene's germline CDR1 is LNHDA and CDR2 SQIVND (reference sequence). CDR3 sequence (DNA): TGTGCCAGTAGTGTCCGACTATCGACAGGCCTGCCGTACTTC. It yields the protein CASSVRLSTGLPYF. The entire variable domain, with the rest obtained from reference TRBV19 and TRBJ2-7, is as follows: DGGITQSPKYLFRKEGQNVTLSCEQNLNHDAMYWYRQDPGQGLRLIYYSQIVNDFQKGDIAEGYSVSREKKESFPLTVTSAQKNPTAFYLCASSVRLSTGLPYFGPGTRLTVT.

This chain uses TRBV7-2 with TRBJ1-2, with a possible D match to TRBD1 (6 bases). Trimming stripped 5 bases from V and 5 bases from J, with 9 bases between. Germline V gene lookup returns CDR1 SGHTA and CDR2 FQGNSA. The CDR3 loop spans 12 amino acids. The CDR3 region is CASSAQGYGYTF. The DNA of the CDR3 is TGTGCCAGCAGCGCCCAGGGGTATGGCTACACCTTC. The whole variable domain, remainder taken from reference TRBV7-2 and TRBJ1-2, is GAGVSQSPSNKVTEKGKDVELRCDPISGHTALYWYRQSLGQGLEFLIYFQGNSAPDKSGLPSDRFSAERTGGSVSTLTIQRTQQEDSAVYLCASSAQGYGYTFGSGTRLTVV.

This chain joins TRBV5-1 and TRBJ2-2, with 14 positions matching TRBD2. CDR3 length: 17 residues. CDR1 and CDR2 (germline): SGHRS, YFSETQ. V lost 2 bases and J lost 5; bases outside the gene matches: 5. The CDR3 DNA reads TGCGCCAGCAGCTTAGGGACTAGCGGGAGTGTAACCGGGGAGCTGTTTTTT. Translating it yields CASSLGTSGSVTGELFF.

This clone was detected once. J is TRBJ2-3 and V is TRBV4-3; 13 nucleotides match TRBD2. The CDR3 length is 19 residues. The V segment lost 0 bases and the J segment 2 bases; nucleotides outside the gene matches: 8. Germline V lookup: CDR1 LGHNA, CDR2 YSLEER. CDR3 nucleotides: TGCGCCAGCAGCCAAGAAGGTCTGGGGACTAGCGGGATCACAGATACGCAGTATTTT. Its translation is CASSQEGLGTSGITDTQYF.

V is TRBV4-1 and J is TRBJ1-4; the match to TRBD1 covers 7 bases. The germline V gene encodes CDR1 MGHRA and CDR2 YSYEKL. V trimming: 4 bases; J trimming: 5 bases; junction bases outside the gene matches: 4. This CDR3 spans 14 amino acids. In nucleotides, the CDR3 is TGCGCCAGCAGCCTAGACAGGGCGAATGAAAAACTGTTTTTT. This gives the protein CASSLDRANEKLFF.

CDR3 sequence (DNA): TGTGCCAGCAGCCAAGTTGTCCCCGGGACTAGTTATTACGAGCAGTACTTC. Translating gives CASSQVVPGTSYYEQYF. The gene calls are TRBV4-2 and TRBJ2-7; 8 bases are a match to TRBD2. After removal of 1 base from V and 4 bases from J, the junction contained 12 bases not matched to a gene. Germline V gene lookup returns CDR1 LGHNA and CDR2 YNFKEQ. There are 17 residues in the CDR3.

The J gene is TRBJ1-1, the V gene TRBV6-1; D unclear. The V and J ends lost 6 bases and 0 bases respectively, with 8 bases between them. The CDR3 totals 13 residues. CDR1 is MNHNS, CDR2 SASEGT, per germline. The CDR3 sequence is CASRNGVNTEAFF. The DNA for the CDR3 is TGTGCCAGCAGGAACGGAGTGAACACTGAAGCTTTCTTT.

The CDR3 nucleotides read TGTGCCTGGAGGACCAGTGGGGCATCGAACACTGAAGCTTTCTTT. This codes for CAWRTSGASNTEAFF. The gene calls are TRBV30 and TRBJ1-1; a weak D match, TRBD1 (5 bases). The CDR3 length is 15 residues. CDR1 is GTSNPN and CDR2 is SVGIG in the germline V gene (reference sequence). Trimming took off 3 bases at V and 1 base at J, with 15 bases between the two ends.

The V call is TRBV30, the J call TRBJ2-1, with 11 bases that match TRBD2. J gave up 4 bases and V 0 bases, and 5 bases lay outside the gene matches. The CDR3 consists of 16 residues. From germline, CDR1 is GTSNPN and CDR2 SVGIG (reference sequence). In DNA form, the CDR3 reads TGTGCCTGGAGTGTAAGGGGACTAGCGGCTTACAATGAGCAGTTCTTC. Translation gives CAWSVRGLAAYNEQFF.

The V gene is TRBV19, the J gene TRBJ1-5; 9 nucleotides agree with TRBD1. The CDR3 runs to 15 residues. Germline V gives CDR1 LNHDA, CDR2 SQIVND (reference sequence). V trimming: 2 bases; J trimming: 5 bases; junction bases outside the gene matches: 4. CDR3 DNA sequence: TGTGCCAGTAGTATATACAGGGGGCAGGATCAGCCCCAGCATTTT. It encodes CASSIYRGQDQPQHF.

The chain recombines TRBV19 with TRBJ2-3; 7 positions match TRBD1. Germline trimming cut 5 bases from V and 4 bases from J; bases unmatched to any gene: 9. This CDR3 has 15 residues. The germline V gene encodes CDR1 LNHDA and CDR2 SQIVND (reference sequence). In nucleotides, the CDR3 is TGTGCCAGTAGTGTATTACAGGGGTTGCCAGATACGCAGTATTTT. Translating it yields CASSVLQGLPDTQYF.

The chain employs TRBV6-1 and TRBJ2-5; 11 bases align to TRBD1. This CDR3 region has 15 residues. Germline loops: CDR1 MNHNS, CDR2 SASEGT. After removal of 6 bases from V and 4 bases from J, the junction contained 7 bases not matched to a gene. CDR3 DNA sequence: TGTGCCAGCAGCTGGGACAGGGGGTTAGGAGAGACCCAGTACTTC. Translation: CASSWDRGLGETQYF.

The chain uses TRBV9 and TRBJ2-3, with 7 positions matching TRBD2. The CDR3 has 13 amino acids. The germline V gene has CDR1 SGDLS and CDR2 YYNGEE. V shed 3 bases and J 5 bases; nucleotides not matched to a gene: 3. The chain's CDR3 is CASSDTGGDTQYF. Here the CDR3 DNA reads TGTGCCAGCAGCGACACGGGAGGAGATACGCAGTATTTT. The full variable domain, its missing parts supplied by reference TRBV9 and TRBJ2-3, is DSGVTQTPKHLITATGQRVTLRCSPRSGDLSVYWYQQSLDQGLQFLIQYYNGEERAKGNILERFSAQQFPDLHSELNLSSLELGDSALYFCASSDTGGDTQYFGPGTRLTVL.